This passage covers 12 T cell receptor beta chains from one sample sequenced in a study of Graves' ophthalmopathy and Graves' hyperthyroidism. The authors amplified TCR beta CDR3 regions from RNA transcripts. HTBI-primed RT-PCR formed the first round, and a multiplex PCR formed the second. Each CDR3 protein is one row after TCRdb ran MiXCR on the multiplex PCR reads. This table holds some 390,000 distinct CDR3 sequences, approximately 20% found once. Material: peripheral blood. These receptor sequences come from a woman aged 18-30 years with Graves' ophthalmopathy.

This clonotype appeared many times. This chain connects TRBV7-2 to TRBJ2-5; possibly TRBD2 for D (6 bases). Germline CDR1 reads SGHTA; CDR2 reads FQGNSA. This CDR3 contains 14 residues. Trimming took off 3 bases at V and 2 bases at J, with 10 bases between the two ends. The CDR3 nucleotides are TGTGCCAGCAGCTTGGCGGGGCCACAAGAGACCCAGTACTTC. Translation: CASSLAGPQETQYF.

This clonotype was detected a few times. The chain couples TRBV18 to TRBJ2-5; D gene ambiguous. V lost 0 bases to trimming and J lost 5 bases, with 10 bases between them. This CDR3 comprises 14 residues. Germline V lookup: CDR1 KGHSH, CDR2 LQKENI. The CDR3 nucleotides are TGTGCCAGCTCACCACCGTTGCCCCCGGAGACCCAGTACTTC. Its protein is CASSPPLPPETQYF.

The chain has TRBV9 and TRBJ2-2; TRBD2 matches at 7 bases. The length of the CDR3 is 17 residues. The V gene's germline CDR1 is SGDLS and CDR2 YYNGEE. The V and J ends lost 0 bases and 7 bases, in that order; junction bases with no gene match: 12. The CDR3 region has the DNA TGTGCCAGCAGCGTAGCTACGGGGACGGGAGGAAACGGGGAGCTGTTTTTT. It specifies CASSVATGTGGNGELFF.

This clonotype was detected many times. The chain joins TRBV19 to TRBJ1-6, with 8 bases identical to TRBD1. This CDR3 spans 13 amino acids. After removal of 7 bases from V and 7 bases from J, the junction contained 3 bases not matched to a gene. Germline CDR1 LNHDA, CDR2 SQIVND (reference sequence). This chain's CDR3 is CASTDRANSPLHF. DNA for the CDR3: TGTGCCAGTACGGACAGGGCGAATTCACCCCTCCACTTT.

V usage is TRBV2 and J usage is TRBJ1-2; D remains ambiguous. Trimming left V 5 bases short and J 2 bases short, with 12 bases between. In germline, CDR1 is SNHLY, CDR2 FYNNEI. The CDR3 loop spans 14 amino acids. CDR3 bases: TGTGCCAGCAGTCTGACACCTACAAACTATGGCTACACCTTC. Protein product: CASSLTPTNYGYTF.

This clonotype was detected many times. This sequence joins TRBV2 and TRBJ2-7; 10 nucleotides match TRBD1. CDR1 and CDR2 from the germline V gene are SNHLY and FYNNEI. Trimming took 6 bases from V and 1 from J; bases not matched to a gene: 6. The CDR3 consists of 15 residues. This chain's CDR3 is CASRQPGQGSYEQYF. CDR3 bases: TGTGCCAGCAGGCAACCGGGACAGGGGTCCTACGAGCAGTACTTC.

The table lists this clonotype with many counts. Here the CDR3 reads CASSRGQHYGYTF. CDR3 sequence (DNA): TGTGCCAGCAGTCGGGGACAGCACTATGGCTACACCTTC. This chain uses TRBV12-3 or TRBV12-4 with TRBJ1-2, with 7 nucleotides matching TRBD1. Trimming cost V 5 bases and J 3 bases; bases outside gene matches: 3. The CDR3 spans 13 residues.

This clonotype was counted at least ten times. One end of the junction does not line up with germline, which may come from a read error. V and J are TRBV4-1 and TRBJ1-5, with TRBD1 matching over 7 bases. Germline V gives CDR1 MGHRA, CDR2 YSYEKL. The CDR3 spans 15 residues. DNA for the CDR3: TGCGCCAGCAGCCAACCGAGACAGGGCAACCAGCCCCAGCATTTT. This translates into CASSQPRQGNQPQHF.

This clonotype was detected many times. The CDR3 region is CASSRRTGGVGTGELFF. For the CDR3, the DNA is TGTGCCAGCAGCCGCCGGACAGGGGGCGTGGGGACCGGGGAGCTGTTTTTT. This chain joins TRBV28 and TRBJ2-2, with TRBD1 identical over 11 bases. The V segment lost 6 bases and the J segment 5 bases; nucleotides outside the gene matches: 11. The CDR3 length is 17 residues. The V gene's germline CDR1 is MDHEN and CDR2 SYDVKM.

This clonotype was seen repeatedly, ten times or more. The chain joins TRBV19 to TRBJ1-5; D might be TRBD1 (6 bases). This CDR3 region has 18 residues. Trimming took off 3 bases at V and 0 bases at J, with 18 bases between the two ends. Looked up from germline, CDR1 is LNHDA and CDR2 is SQIVND (reference sequence). The CDR3, as DNA: TGTGCCAGTAGTATCGGAACAGGGAGGGGGTATAGCAATCAGCCCCAGCATTTT. This gives the protein CASSIGTGRGYSNQPQHF.

Many counts were recorded for this clonotype. V and J are TRBV12-3 or TRBV12-4 and TRBJ2-7, with D hard to call. Between the trimmed V and J ends, which lost 6 bases and 3 bases, there was a span of 9 bases. The CDR3 totals 12 residues. CDR3 region: CASSFPNYEQYF. CDR3 coding DNA: TGTGCCAGCAGCTTTCCCAACTACGAGCAGTACTTC.

This chain joins TRBV6-1 and TRBJ2-7, with 7 bases that match TRBD2. Germline lookup yields CDR1 MNHNS and CDR2 SASEGT. The CDR3 runs to 16 residues. V trimming: 6 bases; J trimming: 7 bases; junction bases outside the gene matches: 18. CDR3 sequence (DNA): TGTGCCAGCAGCCGAACTAGCGAGGGTGGGCGGTGGGAGCAGTACTTC. It translates to CASSRTSEGGRWEQYF.